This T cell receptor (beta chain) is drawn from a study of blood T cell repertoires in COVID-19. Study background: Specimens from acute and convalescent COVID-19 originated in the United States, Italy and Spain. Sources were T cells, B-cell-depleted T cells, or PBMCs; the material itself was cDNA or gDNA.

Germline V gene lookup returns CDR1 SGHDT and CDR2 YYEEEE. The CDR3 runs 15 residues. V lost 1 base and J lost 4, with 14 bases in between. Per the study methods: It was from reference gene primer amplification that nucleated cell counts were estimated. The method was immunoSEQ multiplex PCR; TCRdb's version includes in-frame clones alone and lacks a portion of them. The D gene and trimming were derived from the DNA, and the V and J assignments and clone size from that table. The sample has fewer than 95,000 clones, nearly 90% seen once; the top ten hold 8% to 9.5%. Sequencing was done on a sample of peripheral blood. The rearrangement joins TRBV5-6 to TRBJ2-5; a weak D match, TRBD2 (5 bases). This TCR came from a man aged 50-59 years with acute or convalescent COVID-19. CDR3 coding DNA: TGTGCCAGCAGCTTGCGGCTTAGAGGGCTAGAGACCCAGTACTTC. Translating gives CASSLRLRGLETQYF.